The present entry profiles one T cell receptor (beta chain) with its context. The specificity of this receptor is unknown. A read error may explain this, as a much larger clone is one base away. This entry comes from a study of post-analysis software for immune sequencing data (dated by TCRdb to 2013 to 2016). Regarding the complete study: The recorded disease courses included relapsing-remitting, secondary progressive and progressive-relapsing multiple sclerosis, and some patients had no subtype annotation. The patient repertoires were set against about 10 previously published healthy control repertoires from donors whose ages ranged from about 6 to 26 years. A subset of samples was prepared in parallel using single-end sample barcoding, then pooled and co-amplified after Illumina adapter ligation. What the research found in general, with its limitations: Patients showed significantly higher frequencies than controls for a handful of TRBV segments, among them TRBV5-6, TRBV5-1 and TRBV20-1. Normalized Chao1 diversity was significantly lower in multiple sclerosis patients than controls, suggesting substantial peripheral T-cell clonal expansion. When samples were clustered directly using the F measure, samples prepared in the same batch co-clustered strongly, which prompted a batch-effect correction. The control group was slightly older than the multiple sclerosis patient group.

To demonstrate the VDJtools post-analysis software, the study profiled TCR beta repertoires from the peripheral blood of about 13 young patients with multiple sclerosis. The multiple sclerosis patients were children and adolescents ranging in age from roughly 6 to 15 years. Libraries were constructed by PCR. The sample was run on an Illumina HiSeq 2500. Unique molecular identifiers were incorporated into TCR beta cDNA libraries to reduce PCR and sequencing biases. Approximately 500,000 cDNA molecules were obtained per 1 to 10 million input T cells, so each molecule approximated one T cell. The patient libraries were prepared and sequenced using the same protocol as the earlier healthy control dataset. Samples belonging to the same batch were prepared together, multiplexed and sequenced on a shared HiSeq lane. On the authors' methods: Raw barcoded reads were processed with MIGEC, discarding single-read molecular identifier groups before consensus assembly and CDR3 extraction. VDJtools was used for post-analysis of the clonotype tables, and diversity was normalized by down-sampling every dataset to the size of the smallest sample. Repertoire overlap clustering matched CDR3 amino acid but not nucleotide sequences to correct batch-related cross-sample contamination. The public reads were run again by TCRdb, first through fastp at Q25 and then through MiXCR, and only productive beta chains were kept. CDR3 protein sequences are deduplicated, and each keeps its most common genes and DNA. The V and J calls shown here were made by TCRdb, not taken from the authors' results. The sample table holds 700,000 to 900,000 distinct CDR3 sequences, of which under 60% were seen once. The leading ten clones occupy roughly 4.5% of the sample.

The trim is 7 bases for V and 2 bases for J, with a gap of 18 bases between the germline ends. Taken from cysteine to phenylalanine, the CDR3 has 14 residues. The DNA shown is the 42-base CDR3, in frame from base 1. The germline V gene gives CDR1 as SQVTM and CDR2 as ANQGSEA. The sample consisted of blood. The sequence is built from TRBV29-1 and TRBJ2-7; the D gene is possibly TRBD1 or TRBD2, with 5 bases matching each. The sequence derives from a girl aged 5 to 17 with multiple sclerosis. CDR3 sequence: CSAKGRIPTYEQYF. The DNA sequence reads TGCAGCGCAAAGGGACGTATTCCCACCTACGAGCAGTACTTC.